This T cell receptor (beta chain) was profiled in a study of T cells in Graves' hyperthyroidism and ophthalmopathy. Regions amplified from RNA transcripts were the TCR beta CDR3 regions. The HTBI primer set drove a first-round RT-PCR of the TCR CDR3. TCRdb recomputed calls from the multiplex PCR reads with MiXCR, one row per CDR3 protein. The table records about 560,000 distinct CDR3 sequences, 15% to 20% of them present only once. Source material for PBMCs was over 8 ml fresh peripheral blood. The germline CDR1 and CDR2 sequences are DFQATT and SNEGSKA (reference sequence). The CDR3 is 12 amino acids. Details on this clonotype: Its ends do not fully match the called genes, so a read error is possible.

The sample taken for sequencing was blood. This clonotype was obtained from a woman younger than 30 with Graves' hyperthyroidism. The V gene is TRBV20-1, the J gene TRBJ1-1; D is uncertain. CDR3 nucleotide sequence: TGCAGTGCGCCGGACCAGAACACTGGAGCTTTCTTT. Its translation: CSAPDQNTGAFF.